This T cell receptor beta chain derives from a study of blood T cell repertoires in COVID-19. Clones were sequenced by immunoSEQ multiplex PCR, and TCRdb holds only the in-frame ones, with some missing. This sample has about 670,000 clones, with over 80% found just once. CDR1 is SGHNT, CDR2 YYREEE, per germline (reference sequence). Trimming took 0 bases from V and 9 from J; bases not matched to a gene: 12. The CDR3 spans 15 residues. The rearrangement joins TRBV5-4 to TRBJ2-7, with 7 bases lining up with TRBD1. The sequence came from a woman aged 18-29 years with acute or convalescent COVID-19. The specimen was peripheral blood. In DNA, the CDR3 is TGTGCCAGCAGCTTGGGGCCGGGACAGTCCCTAAGGCAGTACTTC. Protein product: CASSLGPGQSLRQYF.